The T cell receptor (beta chain) described here comes from a study of T cells of healthy individuals. V was pared by 7 bases and J by 5 bases, with 5 bases of the junction left unmatched. CDR3 length equals 15 residues. Germline V gene sequence: CDR1 MNHEY, CDR2 SMNVEV (reference sequence). TCRdb re-called the 5' RACE reads through MiXCR, storing one row per CDR3 protein. The table has fewer than 75,000 distinct CDR3 sequences, about 17% seen once. This sequence was found in a human donor in good health. The chain combines TRBV27 with TRBJ2-1, with 13 bases fitting TRBD2. CDR3 sequence reads: CASTLLAGGDNEQFF. The CDR3 DNA reads as TGTGCCAGCACCTTACTAGCGGGAGGGGACAATGAGCAGTTCTTC.